This entry features one T cell receptor (beta chain) sequence. Germline assignment: CDR1 KGHSH and CDR2 LQKENI. Deletions cut 6 bases from V and 1 base from J, with 10 bases between. The CDR3 loop spans 13 amino acids. Produced via immunoSEQ multiplex PCR; TCRdb's table is partial and in-frame only. The sample has 150,000 to 200,000 clones; around three quarters are singletons. The data were obtained in a study of blood T cell repertoires in COVID-19. Turning to the study itself: Both acute and convalescent COVID-19 samples were obtained from the United States, Italy and Spain.

Individuals drawn from 24 US areas were about 18 to 95 years old. Self-reported history from a screening survey and questionnaire set each donor's cohort. The TCR sequence derives from a woman in her forties or fifties with acute COVID-19. What was sequenced was PBMCs or T cells enriched from blood (not recorded which). The J gene is TRBJ2-7, the V gene TRBV18; maybe TRBD2 (6 bases). CDR3 loop: CASSPGESYEQYV. CDR3 sequence (DNA): TGTGCCAGCTCGCCGGGAGAATCCTACGAGCAGTACGTC.